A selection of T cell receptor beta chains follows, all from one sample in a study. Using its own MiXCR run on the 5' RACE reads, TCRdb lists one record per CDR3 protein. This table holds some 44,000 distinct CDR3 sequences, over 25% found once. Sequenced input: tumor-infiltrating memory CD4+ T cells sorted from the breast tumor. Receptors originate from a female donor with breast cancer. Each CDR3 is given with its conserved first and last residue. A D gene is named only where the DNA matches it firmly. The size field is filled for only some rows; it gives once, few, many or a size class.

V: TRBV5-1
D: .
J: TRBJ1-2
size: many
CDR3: CASSLASGSSGGYTF
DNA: TGCGCCAGCAGCTTGGCCTCGGGCAGTTCTGGTGGCTACACCTTC

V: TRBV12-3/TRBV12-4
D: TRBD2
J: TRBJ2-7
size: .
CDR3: CASSSGLAGFYEQYF
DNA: TGTGCCAGCAGTTCGGGACTAGCGGGCTTCTACGAGCAGTACTTC

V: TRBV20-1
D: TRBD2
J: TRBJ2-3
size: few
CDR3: CSARVSGGPGDTQYF
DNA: TGCAGTGCTAGAGTTAGCGGGGGGCCTGGAGATACGCAGTATTTT

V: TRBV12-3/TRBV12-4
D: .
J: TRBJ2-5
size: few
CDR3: CASSSFWLQETQYF
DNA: TGTGCCAGCAGTTCATTTTGGCTACAAGAGACCCAGTACTTC

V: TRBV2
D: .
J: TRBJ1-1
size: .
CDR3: CASSREAGTEAFF
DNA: TGTGCCAGCAGTCGGGAAGCAGGCACTGAAGCTTTCTTT

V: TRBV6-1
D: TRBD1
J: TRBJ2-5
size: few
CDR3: CASTRTGQETQYF
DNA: TGTGCCAGCACCCGGACAGGTCAAGAGACCCAGTACTTC

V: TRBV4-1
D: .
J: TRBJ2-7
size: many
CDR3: CASSPRGGVYEQYF
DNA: TGCGCCAGCAGCCCCAGGGGAGGGGTCTACGAGCAGTACTTC

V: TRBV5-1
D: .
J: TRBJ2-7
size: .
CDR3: CASSSFWGGDYEQYF
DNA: TGCGCCAGCAGCTCTTTCTGGGGGGGCGACTACGAGCAGTACTTC

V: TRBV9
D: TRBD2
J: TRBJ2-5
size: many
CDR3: CASSVGGGQETQYF
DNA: TGTGCCAGCAGCGTAGGCGGGGGACAAGAGACCCAGTACTTC

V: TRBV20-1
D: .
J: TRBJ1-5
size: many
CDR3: CSARPSNQPQHF
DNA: TGCAGTGCTAGACCAAGCAATCAGCCCCAGCATTTT

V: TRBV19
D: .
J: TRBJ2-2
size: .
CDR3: CASSIDRRTTYLGGELFF
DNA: TGTGCCAGTAGTATAGATCGGAGGACTACCTACCTCGGTGGGGAGCTGTTTTTT

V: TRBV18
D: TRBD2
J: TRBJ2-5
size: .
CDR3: CASSPSGIAGQETQYF
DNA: TGTGCCAGCTCACCATCGGGGATAGCGGGACAAGAGACCCAGTACTTC

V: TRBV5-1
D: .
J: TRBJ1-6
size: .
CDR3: CASSLWTVTDSPLHF
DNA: TGCGCCAGCAGCTTGTGGACAGTAACGGATTCACCCCTCCACTTT

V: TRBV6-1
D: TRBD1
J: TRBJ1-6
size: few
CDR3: CASSTHPGTDGSPLHF
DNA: TGTGCCAGCAGTACGCACCCCGGGACAGATGGTTCACCCCTCCACTTT

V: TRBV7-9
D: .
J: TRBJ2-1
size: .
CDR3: CASSKDGLFNEQFF
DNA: TGTGCCAGCAGCAAAGACGGACTATTCAATGAGCAGTTCTTC

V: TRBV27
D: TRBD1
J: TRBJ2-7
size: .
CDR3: CASRGQGDSYEQYF
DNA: TGTGCCAGCAGGGGACAGGGGGACTCCTACGAGCAGTACTTC

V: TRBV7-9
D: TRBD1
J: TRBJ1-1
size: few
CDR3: CASSPRTGIMNTEAFF
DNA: TGTGCCAGCAGCCCTAGGACAGGTATAATGAACACTGAAGCTTTCTTT

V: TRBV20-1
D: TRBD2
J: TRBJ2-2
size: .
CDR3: CSASLLSSGYTGELFF
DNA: TGCAGTGCTAGCCTTCTGTCTAGCGGGTACACCGGGGAGCTGTTTTTT

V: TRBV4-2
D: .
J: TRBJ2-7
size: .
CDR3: CASSPVSAQAYEQYF
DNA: TGTGCCAGCAGCCCTGTTAGCGCGCAGGCCTACGAGCAGTACTTC

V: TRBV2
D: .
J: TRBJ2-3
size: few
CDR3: CASMGPERRDTQYF
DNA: TGTGCCAGCATGGGACCCGAACGTAGAGATACGCAGTATTTT

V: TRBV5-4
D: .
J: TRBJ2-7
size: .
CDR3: CASSSPGTGVNEQYF
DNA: TGTGCCAGCAGCTCCCCCGGGACGGGGGTCAACGAGCAGTACTTC

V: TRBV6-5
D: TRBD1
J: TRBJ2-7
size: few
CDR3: CASSYRDRGHEQYF
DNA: TGTGCCAGCAGTTATAGAGACAGGGGCCACGAGCAGTACTTC

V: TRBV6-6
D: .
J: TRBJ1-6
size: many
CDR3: CASSYPGPQSPLHF
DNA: TGTGCCAGCAGTTACCCGGGCCCACAATCACCCCTCCACTTT

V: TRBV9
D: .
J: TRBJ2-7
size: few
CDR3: CASSVDIGDSYEQYF
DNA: TGTGCCAGCAGCGTAGATATCGGGGACTCCTACGAGCAGTACTTC

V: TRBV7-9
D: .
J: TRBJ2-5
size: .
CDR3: CASSTAGTQGGTQDF
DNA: TGTGCCAGCAGCACCGCCGGGACCCAAGGGGGGACCCAGGACTTC

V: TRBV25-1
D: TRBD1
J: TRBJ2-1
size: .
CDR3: CASSKSRDRDREQFF
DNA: TGTGCCAGCAGTAAATCCCGGGACAGGGATCGTGAGCAGTTCTTC

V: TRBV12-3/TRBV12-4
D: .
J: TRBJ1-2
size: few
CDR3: CASSFFVTSNYGYTF
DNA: TGTGCCAGCAGTTTTTTTGTGACGTCGAATTACGGCTACACCTTC

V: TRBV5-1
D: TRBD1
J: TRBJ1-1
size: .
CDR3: CASSSRPGGLNTEAFF
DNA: TGCGCCAGCAGCTCGCGACCAGGGGGCCTGAACACTGAAGCTTTCTTT

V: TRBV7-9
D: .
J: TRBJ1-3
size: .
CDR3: CASSLVSRVSGNTIYF
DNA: TGTGCCAGCAGCTTAGTTTCCAGAGTTTCTGGAAACACCATATATTTT

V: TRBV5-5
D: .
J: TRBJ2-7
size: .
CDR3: CASSVGVTYEQYF
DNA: TGTGCCAGCAGCGTAGGGGTTACCTACGAGCAGTACTTC

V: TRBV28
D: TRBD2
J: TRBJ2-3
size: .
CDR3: CASSPGTSGPEKADTQYF
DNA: TGTGCCAGCAGTCCCGGGACTAGCGGGCCCGAAAAGGCAGATACGCAGTATTTT

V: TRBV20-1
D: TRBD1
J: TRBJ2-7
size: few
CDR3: CSARAWTGGEQYF
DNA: TGCAGTGCTAGAGCGTGGACAGGGGGCGAGCAGTACTTC

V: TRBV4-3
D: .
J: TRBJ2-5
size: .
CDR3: CASSLGVLETQYF
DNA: TGCGCCAGCAGCCTTGGGGTTCTTGAGACCCAGTACTTC

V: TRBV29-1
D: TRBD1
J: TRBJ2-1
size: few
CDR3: CSVVGTEGPEAYNEQFF
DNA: TGCAGCGTTGTCGGGACAGAAGGACCCGAGGCCTACAATGAGCAGTTCTTC

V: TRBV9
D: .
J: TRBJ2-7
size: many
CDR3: CASSLIENSEQYF
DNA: TGTGCCAGCAGCCTTATTGAGAACTCCGAGCAGTACTTC

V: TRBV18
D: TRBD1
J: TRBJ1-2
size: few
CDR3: CASRRDRANYGYTF
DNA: TGTGCCAGTCGCCGGGACAGGGCGAACTATGGCTACACCTTC

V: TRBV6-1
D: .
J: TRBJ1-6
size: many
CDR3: CASSVGLTLHF
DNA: TGTGCCAGCAGCGTGGGACTCACCCTCCACTTT

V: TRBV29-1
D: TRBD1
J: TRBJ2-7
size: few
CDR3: CSGGTGMGEQYF
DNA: TGCAGCGGGGGGACAGGGATGGGAGAGCAGTACTTC

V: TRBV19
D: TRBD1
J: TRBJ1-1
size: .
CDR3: CASSTPRTGVDTEAFF
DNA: TGTGCCAGTAGTACTCCGCGGACAGGGGTGGACACTGAAGCTTTCTTT

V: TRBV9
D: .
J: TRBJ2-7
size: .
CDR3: CASSVEGYSYEQYF
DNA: TGTGCCAGCAGCGTAGAAGGCTACTCCTACGAGCAGTACTTC

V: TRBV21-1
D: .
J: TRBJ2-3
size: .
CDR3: CASSKVRGTRCTQYF
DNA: TGTGCCAGCAGCAAAGTCCGCGGGACTCGGTGTACGCAGTATTTT